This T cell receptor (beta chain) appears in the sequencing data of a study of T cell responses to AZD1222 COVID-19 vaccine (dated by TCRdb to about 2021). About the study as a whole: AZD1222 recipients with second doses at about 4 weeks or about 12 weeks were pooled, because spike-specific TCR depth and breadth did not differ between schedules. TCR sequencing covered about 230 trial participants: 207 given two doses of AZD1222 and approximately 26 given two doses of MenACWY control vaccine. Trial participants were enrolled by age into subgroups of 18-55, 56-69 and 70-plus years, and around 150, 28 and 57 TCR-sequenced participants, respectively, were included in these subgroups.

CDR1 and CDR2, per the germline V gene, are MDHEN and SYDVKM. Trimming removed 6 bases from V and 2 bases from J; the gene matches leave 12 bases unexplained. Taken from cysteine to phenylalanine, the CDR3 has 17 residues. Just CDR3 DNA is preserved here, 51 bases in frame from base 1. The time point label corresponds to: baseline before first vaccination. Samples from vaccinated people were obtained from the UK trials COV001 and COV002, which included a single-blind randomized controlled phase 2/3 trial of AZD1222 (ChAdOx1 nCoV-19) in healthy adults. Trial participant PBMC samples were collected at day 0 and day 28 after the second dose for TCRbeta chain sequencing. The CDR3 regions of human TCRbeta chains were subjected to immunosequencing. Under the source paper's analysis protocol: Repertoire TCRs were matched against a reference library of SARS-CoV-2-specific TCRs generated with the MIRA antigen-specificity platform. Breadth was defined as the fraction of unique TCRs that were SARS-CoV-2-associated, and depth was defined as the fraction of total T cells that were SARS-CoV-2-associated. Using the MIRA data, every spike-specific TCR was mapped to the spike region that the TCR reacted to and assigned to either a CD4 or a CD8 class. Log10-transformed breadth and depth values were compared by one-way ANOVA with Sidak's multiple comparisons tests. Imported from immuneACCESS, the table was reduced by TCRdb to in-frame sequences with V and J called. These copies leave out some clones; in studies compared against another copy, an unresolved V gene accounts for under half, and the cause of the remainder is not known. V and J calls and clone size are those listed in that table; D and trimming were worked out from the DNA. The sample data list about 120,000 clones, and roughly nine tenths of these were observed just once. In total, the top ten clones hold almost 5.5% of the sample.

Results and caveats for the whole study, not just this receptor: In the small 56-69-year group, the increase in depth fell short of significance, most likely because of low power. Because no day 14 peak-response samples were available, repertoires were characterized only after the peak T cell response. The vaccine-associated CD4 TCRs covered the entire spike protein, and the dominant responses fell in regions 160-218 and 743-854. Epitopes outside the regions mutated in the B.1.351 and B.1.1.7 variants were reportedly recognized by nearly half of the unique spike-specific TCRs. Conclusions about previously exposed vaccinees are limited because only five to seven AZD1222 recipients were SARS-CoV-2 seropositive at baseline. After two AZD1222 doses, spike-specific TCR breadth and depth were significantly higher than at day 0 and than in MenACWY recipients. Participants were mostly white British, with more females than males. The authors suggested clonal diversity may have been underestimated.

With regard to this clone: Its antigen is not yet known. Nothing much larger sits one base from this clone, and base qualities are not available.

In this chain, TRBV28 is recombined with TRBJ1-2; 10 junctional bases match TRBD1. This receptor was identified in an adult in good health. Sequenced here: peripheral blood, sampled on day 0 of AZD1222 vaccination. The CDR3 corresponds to CASSSGQGGPLNYGYTF. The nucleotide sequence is TGTGCCAGCAGCTCAGGACAGGGGGGGCCTTTAAACTATGGCTACACCTTC.